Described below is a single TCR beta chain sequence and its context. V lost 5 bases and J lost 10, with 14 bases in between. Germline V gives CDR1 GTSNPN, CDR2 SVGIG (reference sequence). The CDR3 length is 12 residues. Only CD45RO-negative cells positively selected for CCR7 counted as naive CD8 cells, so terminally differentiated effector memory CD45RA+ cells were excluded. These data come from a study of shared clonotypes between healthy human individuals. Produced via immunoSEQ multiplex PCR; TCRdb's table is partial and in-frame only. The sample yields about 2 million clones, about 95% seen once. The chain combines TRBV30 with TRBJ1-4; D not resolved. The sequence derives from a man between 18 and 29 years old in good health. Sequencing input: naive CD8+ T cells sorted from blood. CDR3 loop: CAWGLGVGKLFF. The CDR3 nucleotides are TGTGCCTGGGGGCTGGGAGTGGGAAAACTGTTTTTT.